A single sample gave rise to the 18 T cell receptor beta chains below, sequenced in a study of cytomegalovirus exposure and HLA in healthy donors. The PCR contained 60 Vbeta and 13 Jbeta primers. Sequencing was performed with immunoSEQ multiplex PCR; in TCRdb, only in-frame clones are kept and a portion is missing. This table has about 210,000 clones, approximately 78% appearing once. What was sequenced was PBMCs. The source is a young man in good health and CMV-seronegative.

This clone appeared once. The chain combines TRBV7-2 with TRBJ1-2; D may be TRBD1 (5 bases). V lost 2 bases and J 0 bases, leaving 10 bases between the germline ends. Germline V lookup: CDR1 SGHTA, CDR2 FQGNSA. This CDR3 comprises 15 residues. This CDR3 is CASSLMQGPNYGYTF. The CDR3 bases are TGTGCCAGCAGCTTAATGCAGGGTCCTAACTATGGCTACACCTTC.

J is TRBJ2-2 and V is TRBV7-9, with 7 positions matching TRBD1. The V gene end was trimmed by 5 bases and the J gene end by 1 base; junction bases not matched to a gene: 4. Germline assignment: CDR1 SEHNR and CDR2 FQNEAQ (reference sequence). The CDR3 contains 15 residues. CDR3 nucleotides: TGTGCCAGCAGCCCTAGGACAGGGAACACCGGGGAGCTGTTTTTT. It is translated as CASSPRTGNTGELFF.

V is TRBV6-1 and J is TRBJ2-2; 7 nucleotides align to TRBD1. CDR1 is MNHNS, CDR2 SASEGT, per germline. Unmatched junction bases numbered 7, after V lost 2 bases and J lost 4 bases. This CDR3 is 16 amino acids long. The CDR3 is CASSEWRTGLTGELFF. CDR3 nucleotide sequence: TGTGCCAGCAGTGAATGGAGGACAGGCCTCACCGGGGAGCTGTTTTTT.

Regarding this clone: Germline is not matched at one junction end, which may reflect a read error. The CDR3 loop is CSSSLGAGSETQYF. CDR3 sequence (DNA): TGTTCCAGCAGCTTGGGGGCAGGGTCAGAGACCCAGTACTTC. This rearrangement joins TRBV7-9 to TRBJ2-5; perhaps TRBD1 as D (6 bases). The CDR3 extends over 14 amino acids. Germline assignment: CDR1 SEHNR and CDR2 FQNEAQ (reference sequence).

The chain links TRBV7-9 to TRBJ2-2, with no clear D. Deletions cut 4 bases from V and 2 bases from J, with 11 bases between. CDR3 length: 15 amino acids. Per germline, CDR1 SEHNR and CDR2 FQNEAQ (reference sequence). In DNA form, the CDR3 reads TGTGCCAGCAGCTCTACTAATACCAACACCGGGGAGCTGTTTTTT. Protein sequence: CASSSTNTNTGELFF.

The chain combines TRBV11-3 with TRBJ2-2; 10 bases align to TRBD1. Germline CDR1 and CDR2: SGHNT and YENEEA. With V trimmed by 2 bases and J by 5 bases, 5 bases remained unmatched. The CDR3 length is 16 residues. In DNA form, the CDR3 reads TGTGCCAGCAGCTTAACCGGGACAGGGGTGACCGGGGAGCTGTTTTTT. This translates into CASSLTGTGVTGELFF.

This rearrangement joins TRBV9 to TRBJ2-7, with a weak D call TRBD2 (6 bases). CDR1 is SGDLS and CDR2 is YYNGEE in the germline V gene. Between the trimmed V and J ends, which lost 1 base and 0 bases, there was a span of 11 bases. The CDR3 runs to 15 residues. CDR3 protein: CASSVTGESSYEQYF. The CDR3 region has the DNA TGTGCCAGCAGCGTAACGGGGGAAAGCTCCTACGAGCAGTACTTC.

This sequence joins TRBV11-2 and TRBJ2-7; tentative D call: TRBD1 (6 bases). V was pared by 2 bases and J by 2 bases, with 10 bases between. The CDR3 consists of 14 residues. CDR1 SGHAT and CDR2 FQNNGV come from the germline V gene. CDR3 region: CASSLQGIAYEQYF. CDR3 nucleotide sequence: TGTGCCAGCAGCTTACAGGGGATAGCCTACGAGCAGTACTTC.

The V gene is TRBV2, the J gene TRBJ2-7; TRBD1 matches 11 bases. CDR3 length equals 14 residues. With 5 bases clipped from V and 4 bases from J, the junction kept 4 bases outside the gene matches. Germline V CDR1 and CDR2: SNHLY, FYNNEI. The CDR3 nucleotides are TGTGCCAGCAGTAGGACAGGGGGCAGGTACGAGCAGTACTTC. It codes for CASSRTGGRYEQYF.

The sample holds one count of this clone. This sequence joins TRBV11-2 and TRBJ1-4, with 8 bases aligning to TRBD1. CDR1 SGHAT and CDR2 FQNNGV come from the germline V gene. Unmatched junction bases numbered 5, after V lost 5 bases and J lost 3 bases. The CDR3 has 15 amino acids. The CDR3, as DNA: TGTGCCAGCAGCCGGTGGACAGGGCCTAATGAAAAACTGTTTTTT. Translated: CASSRWTGPNEKLFF. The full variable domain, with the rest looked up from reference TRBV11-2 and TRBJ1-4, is EAGVAQSPRYKIIEKRQSVAFWCNPISGHATLYWYQQILGQGPKLLIQFQNNGVVDDSQLPKDRFSAERLKGVDSTLKIQPAKLEDSAVYLCASSRWTGPNEKLFFGSGTQLSVL.

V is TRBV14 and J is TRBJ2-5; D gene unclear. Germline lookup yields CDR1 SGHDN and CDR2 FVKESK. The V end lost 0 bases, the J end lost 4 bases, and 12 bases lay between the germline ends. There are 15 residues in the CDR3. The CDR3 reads CASSQDLLERETQYF. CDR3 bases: TGTGCCAGCAGCCAAGATCTGCTCGAGAGAGAGACCCAGTACTTC.

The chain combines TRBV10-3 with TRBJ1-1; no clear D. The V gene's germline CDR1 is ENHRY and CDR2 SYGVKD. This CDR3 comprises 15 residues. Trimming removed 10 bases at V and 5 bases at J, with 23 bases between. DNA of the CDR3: TGTGCCAGCGCGAGGTCCGACCCCTCTAATACTGAAGCTTTCTTT. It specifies CASARSDPSNTEAFF.

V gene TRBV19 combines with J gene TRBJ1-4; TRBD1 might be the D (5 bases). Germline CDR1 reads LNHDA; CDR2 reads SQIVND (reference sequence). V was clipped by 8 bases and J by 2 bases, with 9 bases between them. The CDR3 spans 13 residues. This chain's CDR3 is CASSRGTNEKLFF. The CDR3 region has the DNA TGTGCCAGTTCCCGGGGGACTAATGAAAAACTGTTTTTT.

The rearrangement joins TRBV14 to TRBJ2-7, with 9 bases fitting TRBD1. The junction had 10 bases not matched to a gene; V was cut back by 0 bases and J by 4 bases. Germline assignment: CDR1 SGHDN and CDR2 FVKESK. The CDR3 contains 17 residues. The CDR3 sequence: CASSQERKTGGEYEQYF. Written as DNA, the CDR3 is TGTGCCAGCAGCCAAGAACGAAAGACAGGGGGAGAGTACGAGCAGTACTTC. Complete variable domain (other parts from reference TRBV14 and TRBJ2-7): EAGVTQFPSHSVIEKGQTVTLRCDPISGHDNLYWYRRVMGKEIKFLLHFVKESKQDESGMPNNRFLAERTGGTYSTLKVQPAELEDSGVYFCASSQERKTGGEYEQYFGPGTRLTVT.

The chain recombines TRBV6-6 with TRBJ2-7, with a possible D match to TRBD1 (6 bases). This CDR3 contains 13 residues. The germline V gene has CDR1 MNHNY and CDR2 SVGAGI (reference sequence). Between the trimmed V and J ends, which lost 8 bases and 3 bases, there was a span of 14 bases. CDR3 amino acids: CASDQGLIYEQYF. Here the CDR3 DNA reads TGTGCCAGCGATCAGGGGCTCATCTACGAGCAGTACTTC.

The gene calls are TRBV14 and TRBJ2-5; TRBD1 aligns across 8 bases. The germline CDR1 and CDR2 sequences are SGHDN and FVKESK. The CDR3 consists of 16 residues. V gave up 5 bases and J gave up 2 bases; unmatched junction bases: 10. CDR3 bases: TGTGCCAGCAGCTACTACTGGGACAGGAGACAAGAGACCCAGTACTTC. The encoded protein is CASSYYWDRRQETQYF.

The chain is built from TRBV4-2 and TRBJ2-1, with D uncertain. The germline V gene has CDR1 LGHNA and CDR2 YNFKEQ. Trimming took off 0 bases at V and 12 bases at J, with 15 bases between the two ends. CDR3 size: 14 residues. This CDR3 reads CASSQDTTSKAQFF. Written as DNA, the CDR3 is TGTGCCAGCAGCCAAGATACGACTTCTAAGGCGCAGTTCTTC.

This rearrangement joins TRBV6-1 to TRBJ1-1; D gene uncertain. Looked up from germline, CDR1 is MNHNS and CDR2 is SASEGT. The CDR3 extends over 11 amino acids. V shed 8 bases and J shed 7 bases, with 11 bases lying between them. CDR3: CASVGGFEAFF. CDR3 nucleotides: TGTGCCAGCGTGGGAGGATTTGAAGCTTTCTTT.